This T cell receptor beta chain came from a study of T cells in narcolepsy. Overall study context: Patients with NT1 or NT2 and healthy control donors were enrolled.

TCRdb's copy holds only in-frame clones and misses some; the assay was immunoSEQ multiplex PCR. The data show tens of thousands of clones, with 75% to 85% seen just once and 2% to 3% held by the top ten. This clone occurred a few times. The antigen is unknown. The study, taken as a whole, reports: Autoreactive HCRT-specific and TRIB2-specific clonotypes were marked in same-patient CSF-versus-blood CD4+ comparisons. Blood of same and different patients, but not healthy controls, reportedly held recurring autoreactive clonotypes. Autoreactive clone sequences were missing from some blood memory CD4+ repertoires.

Germline V CDR1 and CDR2: ENHRY, SYGVKD. V lost 7 bases, J lost 5 bases, and 21 bases lay in between. The CDR3 is 15 residues long. What was sequenced was CD45RA- memory CD4+ T cells from PBMCs. This chain links TRBV10-3 with TRBJ2-7; the D call may be TRBD1 or TRBD2 (5 bases each). The clonotype was recovered from a human donor with narcolepsy. CDR3 sequence reads: CAIKQGPGSNHEQYF. The CDR3 DNA follows: TGTGCCATCAAGCAGGGCCCAGGGAGTAACCACGAGCAGTACTTC.